These T cell receptor beta chains were read from a single sample in a study of blood T cell repertoires in COVID-19. The protocol was immunoSEQ multiplex PCR, while the TCRdb copy is restricted to in-frame clones and leaves out a portion. The sample comprises just under 350,000 clones, about nine tenths of which are singletons, and approximately 7.4% rests with the top ten. Sequencing was carried out using peripheral blood. Receptor source: a woman between 65 and 79 years old with COVID-19, enrolled during active disease. Each CDR3 is given with its conserved first and last residue. Fields, in order: clone size, CDR3 length, J gene, V gene, D gene, CDR3 protein, CDR3 DNA. The D gene is left open where the match is weak. Expanded clones are given a class, and other clones once, few, many or no size at all.

NA,16,TRBJ2-3,TRBV7-7,TRBD2,CASSRGLASPADTQYF,TGTGCCAGCAGCCGCGGACTAGCGTCCCCCGCAGATACGCAGTATTTT
few,16,TRBJ2-3,TRBV4-3,TRBD2,CASSLDLAGGTDTQYF,TGCGCCAGCAGCCTCGATCTAGCGGGGGGCACAGATACGCAGTATTTT
NA,17,TRBJ1-2,TRBV5-4,TRBD1,CASSQLGQGRTNYGYTF,TGTGCCAGCAGCCAATTAGGACAGGGAAGGACTAACTATGGCTACACCTTC
NA,15,TRBJ1-2,TRBV28,TRBD1,CASSPLGTGNYGYTF,TGTGCCAGCAGTCCCCTCGGGACAGGCAACTATGGCTACACCTTC
NA,15,TRBJ1-1,TRBV4-2,NA,CASSQGGGESTEAFF,TGTGCCAGCAGCCAAGGTGGCGGGGAGAGCACTGAAGCTTTCTTT
NA,17,TRBJ1-5,TRBV10-3,NA,CAISDPLDSRLGQPQHF,TGTGCCATCAGTGATCCCCTGGACAGCCGTTTAGGGCAGCCCCAGCATTTT
once,17,TRBJ2-3,TRBV5-1,TRBD2,CASSLGLAGADTDTQYF,TGCGCCAGCAGCTTGGGGCTAGCGGGGGCTGACACAGATACGCAGTATTTT
NA,13,TRBJ1-2,TRBV5-1,TRBD1,CASSSGTDYGYTF,TGCGCCAGCAGCTCCGGGACAGACTATGGCTACACCTTC
NA,14,TRBJ2-7,TRBV19,NA,CASSIGAGGYEQYF,TGTGCCAGTAGTATTGGAGCAGGGGGGTACGAGCAGTACTTC
NA,16,TRBJ1-2,TRBV27,TRBD1,CASSFKPTGGNYGYTF,TGTGCCAGCAGTTTCAAACCGACAGGGGGCAACTATGGCTACACCTTC
once,13,TRBJ2-1,TRBV7-3,NA,CASSPNSPNEQFF,TGTGCCAGCAGCCCGAACAGCCCTAATGAGCAGTTCTTC
NA,15,TRBJ1-2,TRBV9,NA,CASSVESIPNYGYTF,TGTGCCAGCAGCGTAGAAAGCATTCCTAACTATGGCTACACCTTC
NA,15,TRBJ2-7,TRBV5-4,TRBD1,CASSGPGTVTYEQYF,TGTGCCAGCAGCGGGCCCGGGACAGTTACCTACGAGCAGTACTTC
NA,13,TRBJ2-7,TRBV27,NA,CASSFQFSYEQYF,TGTGCCAGCAGTTTTCAGTTCTCCTACGAGCAGTACTTC